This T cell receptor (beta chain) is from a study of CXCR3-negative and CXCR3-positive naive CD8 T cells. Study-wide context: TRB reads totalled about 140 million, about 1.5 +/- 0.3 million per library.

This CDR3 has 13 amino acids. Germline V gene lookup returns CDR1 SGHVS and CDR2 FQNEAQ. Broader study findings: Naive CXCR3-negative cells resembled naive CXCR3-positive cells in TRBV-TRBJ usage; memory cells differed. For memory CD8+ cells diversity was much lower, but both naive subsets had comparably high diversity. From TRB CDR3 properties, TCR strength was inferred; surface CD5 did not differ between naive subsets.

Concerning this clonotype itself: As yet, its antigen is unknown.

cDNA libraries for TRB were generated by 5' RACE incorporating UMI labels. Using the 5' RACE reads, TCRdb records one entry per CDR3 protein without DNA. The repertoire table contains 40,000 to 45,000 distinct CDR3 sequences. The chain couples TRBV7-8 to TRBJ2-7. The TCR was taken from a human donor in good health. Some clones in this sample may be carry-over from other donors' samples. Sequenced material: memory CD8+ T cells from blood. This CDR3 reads CASSLAPGYEQYF.